Listed here are 32 T cell receptor beta chains from one sample, sequenced in a study of cytomegalovirus exposure and HLA in healthy donors. 60 Vbeta and 13 Jbeta primers were used in PCR. Method: immunoSEQ multiplex PCR; TCRdb's copy keeps in-frame clones and lacks some. The sample contains about 210,000 clones, roughly 80% of which appear only once. The sequenced sample was PBMCs. The receptor set was obtained from a man aged 25 to 40 in good health and CMV-seronegative.

The gene calls are TRBV4-2 and TRBJ2-1, with TRBD1 matching over 9 bases. Germline V lookup: CDR1 LGHNA, CDR2 YNFKEQ. The CDR3 has 19 amino acids. V gave up 1 base and J gave up 4 bases; unmatched junction bases: 14. The CDR3 loop is CASSQGTGPGQGRYNEQFF. The CDR3 DNA sequence: TGTGCCAGCAGCCAAGGCACTGGTCCGGGACAGGGTAGGTACAATGAGCAGTTCTTC.

V usage is TRBV5-1 and J usage is TRBJ2-7, with TRBD1 matching 12 bases. The ends lost 0 bases at V and 6 bases at J; junction bases unmatched: 4. Germline V gene data show CDR1 as SGHRS and CDR2 as YFSETQ. The CDR3 runs to 15 residues. This CDR3 reads CASSLGGQGALEQYF. The CDR3 DNA reads TGCGCCAGCAGCTTGGGGGGACAGGGGGCCCTCGAGCAGTACTTC.

V usage is TRBV28 and J usage is TRBJ2-7; 8 nucleotides match TRBD1. The CDR3 has 15 amino acids. Germline values: CDR1 MDHEN, CDR2 SYDVKM. V shed 8 bases and J 5 bases; nucleotides not matched to a gene: 14. CDR3 sequence (DNA): TGTGCCAGCTCCGACCTCAGGGGGCTCTTCGACGAGCAGTACTTC. Translating it yields CASSDLRGLFDEQYF.

The genes are TRBV27 and TRBJ2-1; D is ambiguous. The germline V gene has CDR1 MNHEY and CDR2 SMNVEV (reference sequence). Trimming stripped 2 bases from V and 5 bases from J, with 16 bases between. This CDR3 spans 16 amino acids. The CDR3 DNA reads TGTGCCAGCAGTTTAAGCCGGTCCCTTTCCAACAATGAGCAGTTCTTC. This codes for CASSLSRSLSNNEQFF.

This CDR3 is CATSRDHGQPNTEAFF. CDR3 coding DNA: TGTGCCACCAGCAGAGATCATGGACAACCGAACACTGAAGCTTTCTTT. This chain links TRBV15 with TRBJ1-1; tentatively, D is TRBD1 (5 bases). Germline V gene lookup returns CDR1 LNHNV and CDR2 YYDKDF (reference sequence). The germline V and J ends were trimmed by 0 bases and 1 base, with 12 bases remaining between them. CDR3 length: 16 amino acids.

The chain couples TRBV11-3 to TRBJ2-2, with 8 bases identical to TRBD1. The germline V gene encodes CDR1 SGHNT and CDR2 YENEEA. This CDR3 has 14 amino acids. Germline trimming cut 4 bases from V and 4 bases from J; bases unmatched to any gene: 2. The CDR3 DNA reads TGTGCCAGCAGCTCAACAGGGGGCACCGGGGAGCTGTTTTTT. It specifies CASSSTGGTGELFF.

The V and J genes are TRBV9 and TRBJ2-2; no firm D call. The V end was cut by 0 bases, the J end by 2 bases, with 14 bases between. Germline V gives CDR1 SGDLS, CDR2 YYNGEE. CDR3 length equals 17 residues. Here the CDR3 DNA reads TGTGCCAGCAGCGTAGATCCCCAGGTTACCAACACCGGGGAGCTGTTTTTT. Translation: CASSVDPQVTNTGELFF. Together with reference TRBV9 and TRBJ2-2, the CDR3 gives the full variable domain: DSGVTQTPKHLITATGQRVTLRCSPRSGDLSVYWYQQSLDQGLQFLIQYYNGEERAKGNILERFSAQQFPDLHSELNLSSLELGDSALYFCASSVDPQVTNTGELFFGEGSRLTVL.

V usage is TRBV4-3 and J usage is TRBJ2-1, with a possible D match to TRBD2 (5 bases). CDR1 is LGHNA and CDR2 is YSLEER in the germline V gene. Trimming left V 0 bases short and J 0 bases short, with 9 bases between. The CDR3 consists of 16 residues. Here the CDR3 DNA reads TGCGCCAGCAGCCAAGACGCCGGACTCTCCTACAATGAGCAGTTCTTC. This codes for CASSQDAGLSYNEQFF.

A remark on this clone: An end of the junction does not agree with germline; a read error may underlie this. The V gene is TRBV6-6, the J gene TRBJ2-7; 12 bases fit TRBD2. The length of the CDR3 is 15 residues. In germline, CDR1 is MNHNY, CDR2 SVGAGI (reference sequence). In DNA, the CDR3 is TGTGCCAGTCAACTCTGGACTAGCGGGGACTACGAGCAGTGCTTC. Its translation is CASQLWTSGDYEQCF.

The chain employs TRBV5-1 and TRBJ1-2; possibly TRBD1 for D (6 bases). The germline V and J ends were trimmed by 3 bases and 2 bases, with 14 bases remaining between them. The length of the CDR3 is 15 residues. CDR1 SGHRS and CDR2 YFSETQ come from the germline V gene. CDR3 coding DNA: TGCGCCAGCAGCTCCCCTGGGGGCAAGAACTATGGCTACACCTTC. Protein product: CASSSPGGKNYGYTF.

The table lists this clone with a count of one. The V call is TRBV5-4, the J call TRBJ2-1; 13 bases agree with TRBD2. The J segment lost 9 bases and the V segment lost 5 bases, leaving 11 bases of the junction unmatched. CDR3 length: 16 amino acids. Germline V gives CDR1 SGHNT, CDR2 YYREEE (reference sequence). The CDR3 loop reads CASSLRLAGGLGEQFF. CDR3 DNA sequence: TGTGCCAGCAGTTTACGACTAGCGGGGGGCCTTGGTGAGCAGTTCTTC.

The rearrangement joins TRBV11-2 to TRBJ1-1, with 7 bases lining up with TRBD1. The V and J ends lost 5 bases and 0 bases, in that order; junction bases with no gene match: 18. Germline CDR1 and CDR2: SGHAT and FQNNGV. The CDR3 is made up of 19 amino acids. CDR3 DNA sequence: TGTGCCAGCAGCCCCATCGACCCCAGGACAGGCGGGGTGAACACTGAAGCTTTCTTT. It translates to CASSPIDPRTGGVNTEAFF.

This CDR3 is CASRRTRGLAGGWEQFF. CDR3 nucleotides: TGTGCCAGCAGAAGAACCAGGGGACTAGCGGGGGGCTGGGAGCAGTTCTTC. The genes are TRBV27 and TRBJ2-1; TRBD2 matches 15 bases. Germline V gives CDR1 MNHEY, CDR2 SMNVEV (reference sequence). CDR3 length equals 17 residues. With V trimmed by 6 bases and J by 10 bases, 13 bases remained unmatched.

This chain links TRBV7-9 with TRBJ1-1, with unresolved D. Trimming pared 4 bases from V and 8 bases from J, leaving 11 bases between. Germline V gives CDR1 SEHNR, CDR2 FQNEAQ (reference sequence). This CDR3 is 12 amino acids long. CDR3 nucleotide sequence: TGTGCCAGCAGCTCGGTCCTCAGGGAAGCTTTCTTT. Protein sequence: CASSSVLREAFF.

This clone showed up just a few times. Here the CDR3 reads CASSYSNPGYNEQFF. In DNA, the CDR3 is TGTGCCAGCAGTTACTCGAATCCAGGATACAATGAGCAGTTCTTC. The chain links TRBV6-5 to TRBJ2-1, with D unclear. The CDR3 has 15 amino acids. The V end lost 0 bases, the J end lost 4 bases, and 10 bases lay between the germline ends. From germline, CDR1 is MNHEY and CDR2 SVGAGI.

V gene TRBV6-1 combines with J gene TRBJ2-7, with no clear D. The V gene lost 7 bases and the J gene lost 4 bases, with 17 bases spanning the gap. The CDR3 sequence is 14 residues long. The germline CDR1 and CDR2 sequences are MNHNS and SASEGT. CDR3 protein: CASMEGHRGYEQYF. CDR3 nucleotides: TGTGCCAGCATGGAAGGCCATAGAGGATACGAGCAGTACTTC.

The chain links TRBV13 to TRBJ2-7, with 7 bases fitting TRBD1. The V gene's germline CDR1 is PRHDT and CDR2 FYEKMQ (reference sequence). After removal of 1 base from V and 3 bases from J, the junction contained 6 bases not matched to a gene. This CDR3 contains 15 residues. DNA for the CDR3: TGTGCCAGCAGCTTAGTTCCGGGACAGAACTACGAGCAGTACTTC. The encoded protein is CASSLVPGQNYEQYF. Using reference TRBV13 and TRBJ2-7 for the parts outside the CDR3, the full variable domain is AAGVIQSPRHLIKEKRETATLKCYPIPRHDTVYWYQQGPGQDPQFLISFYEKMQSDKGSIPDRFSAQQFSDYHSELNMSSLELGDSALYFCASSLVPGQNYEQYFGPGTRLTVT.

The CDR3: CASSLTGYQETQYF. The CDR3 bases are TGTGCCAGCAGTTTGACAGGGTACCAAGAGACCCAGTACTTC. The chain couples TRBV28 to TRBJ2-5; 7 positions agree with TRBD1. Germline trimming cut 3 bases from V and 0 bases from J; bases unmatched to any gene: 1. Germline values: CDR1 MDHEN, CDR2 SYDVKM. The CDR3 contains 14 residues. The full variable domain, completed using reference TRBV28 and TRBJ2-5, is DVKVTQSSRYLVKRTGEKVFLECVQDMDHENMFWYRQDPGLGLRLIYFSYDVKMKEKGDIPEGYSVSREKKERFSLILESASTNQTSMYLCASSLTGYQETQYFGPGTRLLVL.

This rearrangement joins TRBV5-6 to TRBJ2-3, with 11 bases that match TRBD2. Germline V gene sequence: CDR1 SGHDT, CDR2 YYEEEE. With V trimmed by 0 bases and J by 2 bases, 11 bases remained unmatched. CDR3 length: 19 residues. The CDR3 bases are TGTGCCAGCAGCTTGGTTACCCTAGCGGGGGGCCGGAACACAGATACGCAGTATTTT. Its translation is CASSLVTLAGGRNTDTQYF.

The V and J genes are TRBV4-3 and TRBJ1-1, with 7 nucleotides matching TRBD1. J gave up 5 bases and V 4 bases, and 10 bases lay outside the gene matches. The germline gives CDR1 LGHNA, CDR2 YSLEER. The CDR3 totals 15 residues. CDR3 DNA: TGCGCCAGCAGCCGGGACAGTGACGGAAGGACTGAAGCTTTCTTT. This gives the protein CASSRDSDGRTEAFF.

This clone was seen once. This chain connects TRBV27 to TRBJ1-2; no firm D call. Trimming removed 3 bases from V and 2 bases from J, with 16 bases in between. The germline gives CDR1 MNHEY, CDR2 SMNVEV (reference sequence). The CDR3 spans 16 residues. This CDR3 reads CASSLREDRFNYGYTF. The CDR3 DNA reads TGTGCCAGCAGTTTGAGGGAGGATCGATTCAACTATGGCTACACCTTC.

This clone was counted between two and nine times. This rearrangement joins TRBV5-4 to TRBJ2-2; D remains unclear. There are 12 residues in the CDR3. Germline CDR1 reads SGHNT; CDR2 reads YYREEE (reference sequence). The V end lost 4 bases, the J end lost 6 bases, and 7 bases lay between the germline ends. The CDR3 sequence is CASSLPAGELFF. CDR3 bases: TGTGCCAGCAGCCTCCCTGCCGGGGAGCTGTTTTTT.

This chain links TRBV18 with TRBJ1-3; D gene ambiguous. V gave up 4 bases and J gave up 1 base, with 5 bases separating them. Germline assignment: CDR1 KGHSH and CDR2 LQKENI. This CDR3 is 13 amino acids long. CDR3 nucleotide sequence: TGTGCCAGCTCACGGAGTTCTGGAAACACCATATATTTT. This encodes CASSRSSGNTIYF.

A note on this clone: One end of the junction varies from germline; a read error may be responsible. The V and J genes are TRBV7-9 and TRBJ1-2; no reliable D call. Germline-derived CDR1 and CDR2 are SEHNR and FQNEAQ (reference sequence). This CDR3 comprises 16 residues. The CDR3 protein is CSSSLSFPQEGDGYTF. The CDR3 DNA reads as TGTTCCAGCAGCTTAAGTTTTCCTCAGGAGGGCGACGGCTACACCTTC.

A word on this clone: The junction shows a germline mismatch at one end, possibly a read error. The chain links TRBV28 to TRBJ2-6; 8 bases line up with TRBD1. The CDR3 runs 18 residues. Germline-derived CDR1 and CDR2 are MDHEN and SYDVKM. The CDR3 here is CASSLPRGLGSGASVLTF. The CDR3 DNA is TGTGCCAGCAGTCTCCCCAGGGGGCTAGGCTCTGGGGCCAGCGTCCTGACTTTC.

V is TRBV7-3 and J is TRBJ2-3; D might be TRBD2 (5 bases). Germline V lookup: CDR1 SGHTA, CDR2 FQGTGA. CDR3 length: 13 amino acids. Trimming pared 8 bases from V and 4 bases from J, leaving 13 bases between. As DNA, the CDR3 is TGTGCCAGCGCGGCGACTATTTCAGATACGCAGTATTTT. It yields the protein CASAATISDTQYF.

This rearrangement joins TRBV13 to TRBJ2-2; 7 bases align to TRBD1. CDR1 is PRHDT and CDR2 is FYEKMQ in the germline V gene (reference sequence). CDR3 size: 15 residues. V lost 7 bases, J lost 0 bases, and 5 bases stayed unmatched. The CDR3 protein is CASNSGTANTGELFF. Written as DNA, the CDR3 is TGTGCCAGCAACTCCGGGACAGCGAACACCGGGGAGCTGTTTTTT.

This clone was found a few times. V is TRBV5-1 and J is TRBJ1-6; 7 bases are shared with TRBD1. The CDR3 has 16 amino acids. V lost 0 bases to trimming and J lost 8 bases; unmatched junction nucleotides: 8. The germline gives CDR1 SGHRS, CDR2 YFSETQ. Here the CDR3 reads CASSLEGAQGYSPLHF. The CDR3 DNA follows: TGCGCCAGCAGCTTGGAGGGGGCGCAAGGTTATTCACCCCTCCACTTT.

In regard to this clone: Different DNA sequences within this sample yield the same CDR3. This chain connects TRBV5-1 to TRBJ2-3; no firm D call. The CDR3 sequence is 15 residues long. V lost 0 bases to trimming and J lost 0 bases, with 8 bases between them. Germline CDR1 is SGHRS and CDR2 is YFSETQ. CDR3 coding DNA: TGCGCCAGCAGCTTGGTGGCAGGTAGCACAGATACGCAGTATTTT. Residues: CASSLVAGSTDTQYF.

This clone has a single count. Within the sample, other DNA sequences also encode this same CDR3. The rearrangement joins TRBV28 to TRBJ2-7; TRBD2 might be the D (5 bases). V gave up 6 bases and J gave up 2 bases, with 14 bases separating them. The CDR3 has 14 residues. Germline V gene data show CDR1 as MDHEN and CDR2 as SYDVKM. In DNA, the CDR3 is TGTGCCAGCAGACTCCCGGGAAACCCCTACGAGCAGTACTTC. This encodes CASRLPGNPYEQYF.

The V gene is TRBV19, the J gene TRBJ1-2; D not certain. This CDR3 comprises 13 residues. Trimming took off 0 bases at V and 5 bases at J, with 7 bases between the two ends. Per germline, CDR1 LNHDA and CDR2 SQIVND (reference sequence). CDR3 coding DNA: TGTGCCAGTAGTATAGATCCGTCTTATGGCTACACCTTC. It is translated as CASSIDPSYGYTF. Combining the CDR3 with reference TRBV19 and TRBJ1-2 gives the whole variable domain DGGITQSPKYLFRKEGQNVTLSCEQNLNHDAMYWYRQDPGQGLRLIYYSQIVNDFQKGDIAEGYSVSREKKESFPLTVTSAQKNPTAFYLCASSIDPSYGYTFGSGTRLTVV.

The chain links TRBV4-2 to TRBJ2-3; D gene ambiguous. The CDR3 has 16 residues. The germline gives CDR1 LGHNA, CDR2 YNFKEQ. V was shortened by 4 bases and J by 2 bases, with 16 bases between the two germline ends. CDR3 nucleotide sequence: TGTGCCAGCAGCCCCTCCGAGACAAACCCCACAGATACGCAGTATTTT. This codes for CASSPSETNPTDTQYF.